This passage covers 26 T cell receptor beta chains from one sample sequenced in a study of blood T cell repertoires in COVID-19. Using immunoSEQ multiplex PCR, the repertoire was profiled, and TCRdb retains in-frame clones only, with some absent. Of about 280,000 clones listed, more than 75% were seen once; the top ten hold around 2%. Material for sequencing was PBMCs or T cells enriched from blood (not recorded which). Receptors originate from a woman aged 55 to 70 in a cohort exposed to, infected with or recovered from COVID-19 (not recorded which).

This clone was seen only a few times. This chain uses TRBV28 with TRBJ1-2; 8 nucleotides match TRBD1. V gave up 4 bases and J gave up 4 bases; unmatched junction bases: 2. Germline CDR1 is MDHEN and CDR2 is SYDVKM. This CDR3 is 13 amino acids long. The CDR3 here is CASSSQGGYGYTF. CDR3 in DNA: TGTGCCAGCAGTTCACAGGGGGGCTATGGCTACACCTTC.

This clone was seen many times. V and J are TRBV9 and TRBJ1-3; 7 positions match TRBD1. V shed 4 bases and J 0 bases; nucleotides not matched to a gene: 7. The CDR3 length is 16 residues. CDR1 is SGDLS, CDR2 YYNGEE, per germline. This CDR3 is CASSPQGSTSGNTIYF. CDR3 nucleotides: TGTGCCAGCAGCCCACAGGGGTCGACCTCTGGAAACACCATATATTTT.

The chain carries TRBV6-4 and TRBJ2-3; 11 bases align to TRBD1. CDR1 is MRHNA and CDR2 is SNTAGT in the germline V gene. The CDR3 covers 15 residues. V gave up 7 bases and J gave up 5 bases; unmatched junction bases: 8. CDR3 loop: CASNPGTGGGDTQYF. The CDR3 region has the DNA TGTGCCAGCAACCCCGGGACAGGGGGTGGAGATACGCAGTATTTT.

The rearrangement links TRBV28 to TRBJ1-2, with 8 bases aligning to TRBD1. Looked up from germline, CDR1 is MDHEN and CDR2 is SYDVKM. V shed 10 bases and J 6 bases; nucleotides not matched to a gene: 7. The CDR3 runs to 12 residues. CDR3: CAIATGVNGYTF. The CDR3, as DNA: TGTGCCATAGCGACAGGGGTGAATGGCTACACCTTC.

The J gene is TRBJ2-7, the V gene TRBV30; 7 positions agree with TRBD2. Germline V lookup: CDR1 GTSNPN, CDR2 SVGIG (reference sequence). Trimming removed 0 bases from V and 7 bases from J; junction bases left unmatched: 12. The CDR3 loop spans 15 amino acids. Here the CDR3 reads CAWSVLMLGEGEQYF. CDR3 coding DNA: TGTGCCTGGAGTGTACTTATGCTGGGGGAGGGAGAGCAGTACTTC.

CDR3 nucleotides: TGTGCCAGCAGTTCCGGAGGGGGACTAGCGGGAAATGAGCAGTTCTTC. Translation: CASSSGGGLAGNEQFF. The chain carries TRBV28 and TRBJ2-1, with 13 bases aligning to TRBD2. This CDR3 is built from 16 residues. With 4 bases clipped from V and 7 bases from J, the junction kept 7 bases outside the gene matches. CDR1 is MDHEN and CDR2 is SYDVKM in the germline V gene.

V and J are TRBV2 and TRBJ2-1, with D possibly TRBD2 on 6 matching bases. V dropped 5 bases and J dropped 4 bases, with 21 bases sitting between them. Germline CDR1 reads SNHLY; CDR2 reads FYNNEI. The CDR3 is 17 amino acids. CDR3: CASSLGVLRGRYNEQFF. The CDR3 bases are TGTGCCAGCAGTCTGGGGGTACTGCGGGGTAGGTACAATGAGCAGTTCTTC.

This chain connects TRBV3-1 (or the pseudogene TRBV3-2) to TRBJ2-5, with 11 bases matching TRBD2. The CDR3 length is 16 residues. After removal of 1 base from V and 6 bases from J, the junction contained 7 bases not matched to a gene. Germline CDR1 and CDR2: LGHDT and YNNKEL (reference sequence). CDR3 loop: CASSQGFTSGSQTQYF. CDR3 DNA sequence: TGTGCCAGCAGCCAAGGATTCACTAGCGGGAGCCAGACCCAGTACTTC.

This clone was recorded once. CDR3 in amino acids: CASSPYFLGTSGTNNEQFF. The DNA of the CDR3 is TGTGCCAGTAGTCCTTATTTCCTTGGGACTAGCGGCACAAACAATGAGCAGTTCTTC. V and J are TRBV19 and TRBJ2-1; 11 nucleotides align to TRBD2. Trimming cost V 5 bases and J 5 bases; bases outside gene matches: 17. This CDR3 contains 19 residues. Germline-derived CDR1 and CDR2 are LNHDA and SQIVND (reference sequence).

This clone was observed at least ten times. The rearrangement uses TRBV14 and TRBJ2-1, with a possible D match to TRBD1 (6 bases). V was cut by 0 bases and J by 2 bases, with 20 bases left in between. CDR1 is SGHDN, CDR2 FVKESK, per germline. This CDR3 is 19 amino acids long. CDR3 residues: CASSQDVSRGGSTYNEQFF. CDR3 DNA sequence: TGTGCCAGCAGCCAAGATGTTAGCAGGGGCGGTTCTACCTACAATGAGCAGTTCTTC.

This clone appeared a single time. V and J are TRBV19 and TRBJ2-3, with D possibly TRBD1 on 5 matching bases. The CDR3 runs 15 residues. CDR1 LNHDA and CDR2 SQIVND come from the germline V gene (reference sequence). V dropped 5 bases and J dropped 5 bases, with 17 bases sitting between them. The CDR3 DNA is TGTGCCAGTAGTCCACTCGACAGCAGTGGAGATACGCAGTATTTT. Translating it yields CASSPLDSSGDTQYF.

CDR3 residues: CASSLGHSPEAFF. The CDR3 DNA is TGTGCCAGCAGCCTCGGACACTCCCCTGAAGCTTTCTTT. The chain links TRBV3-1 (or the pseudogene TRBV3-2) to TRBJ1-1; D might be TRBD1 (5 bases). The V end lost 4 bases, the J end lost 6 bases, and 12 bases lay between the germline ends. The CDR3 runs 13 residues. CDR1 LGHDT and CDR2 YNNKEL come from the germline V gene (reference sequence).

The chain is built from TRBV5-8 and TRBJ2-7; a possible D gene is TRBD1 (5 bases). Deletions cut 3 bases from V and 3 bases from J, with 10 bases between. The CDR3 covers 13 residues. Germline V gives CDR1 SGHTS, CDR2 YDEGEE. The CDR3 bases are TGTGCCAGCAGCTGGACAACGGACTACGAGCAGTACTTC. Translated: CASSWTTDYEQYF.

The chain joins TRBV11-3 to TRBJ2-3, with D unresolved. CDR3 size: 12 residues. CDR1 is SGHNT, CDR2 YENEEA, per germline. Trimming pared 0 bases from V and 5 bases from J, leaving 3 bases between. CDR3 sequence: CASSLDGDTQYF. In DNA, the CDR3 is TGTGCCAGCAGCTTAGACGGAGATACGCAGTATTTT.

This clone was counted once. The genes are TRBV9 and TRBJ2-2, with D hard to call. This CDR3 region has 14 residues. Germline CDR1 reads SGDLS; CDR2 reads YYNGEE. Trimming removed 0 bases from V and 2 bases from J, with 5 bases in between. The CDR3 DNA reads TGTGCCAGCAGCGTAGTGGCAAACACCGGGGAGCTGTTTTTT. Protein product: CASSVVANTGELFF.

The rearrangement links TRBV6-5 to TRBJ2-7; D is perhaps TRBD2 (6 bases). V lost 2 bases, J lost 3 bases, and 14 bases lay in between. CDR3 length: 15 amino acids. Germline loops: CDR1 MNHEY, CDR2 SVGAGI. CDR3 in DNA: TGTGCCAGCAGTTACCGGGGAGCGGGCTTCTACGAGCAGTACTTC. Translation: CASSYRGAGFYEQYF.

The rearrangement links TRBV14 to TRBJ1-1; the match to TRBD1 covers 10 bases. The germline V gene has CDR1 SGHDN and CDR2 FVKESK. The ends lost 4 bases at V and 2 bases at J; junction bases unmatched: 7. The CDR3 totals 16 residues. CDR3 coding DNA: TGTGCCAGCAGCCTCCGGGACAGGGGCCATAACACTGAAGCTTTCTTT. This translates into CASSLRDRGHNTEAFF.

The table lists this clone with a count of one. Additional DNA sequences in this sample encode the identical CDR3. The chain employs TRBV18 and TRBJ2-1; perhaps TRBD1 as D (6 bases). V lost 1 base and J 5 bases, leaving 6 bases between the germline ends. Per the germline V gene, CDR1 is KGHSH and CDR2 is LQKENI. The CDR3 spans 13 residues. CDR3 residues: CASSPRTDNEQFF. In nucleotides, the CDR3 is TGTGCCAGCTCACCACGGACAGACAATGAGCAGTTCTTC.

The genes are TRBV29-1 and TRBJ1-1; D gene uncertain. This CDR3 comprises 13 residues. The V and J ends lost 4 bases and 1 base respectively, with 10 bases between them. CDR1 SQVTM and CDR2 ANQGSEA come from the germline V gene. CDR3 region: CSVGIGRNTEAFF. The CDR3 nucleotides are TGCAGCGTTGGTATAGGGAGGAACACTGAAGCTTTCTTT. The whole variable domain, remainder taken from reference TRBV29-1 and TRBJ1-1, is SAVISQKPSRDICQRGTSLTIQCQVDSQVTMMFWYRQQPGQSLTLIATANQGSEATYESGFVIDKFPISRPNLTFSTLTVSNMSPEDSSIYLCSVGIGRNTEAFFGQGTRLTVV.

This chain uses TRBV6-1 with TRBJ1-2; TRBD1 matches at 8 bases. In germline, CDR1 is MNHNS, CDR2 SASEGT. The CDR3 totals 14 residues. V trimming: 1 base; J trimming: 3 bases; junction bases outside the gene matches: 1. The chain's CDR3 is CASSEGTGYYGYTF. The CDR3, as DNA: TGTGCCAGCAGTGAAGGGACAGGGTACTATGGCTACACCTTC.

The chain combines TRBV3-1 (or the pseudogene TRBV3-2) with TRBJ1-1; D may be TRBD1 (6 bases). CDR1 is LGHDT, CDR2 YNNKEL, per germline (reference sequence). This CDR3 comprises 13 residues. Trimming pared 1 base from V and 11 bases from J, leaving 14 bases between. This chain's CDR3 is CASSQGRRGLAFF. CDR3 nucleotide sequence: TGTGCCAGCAGCCAAGGGCGGCGGGGGCTGGCTTTCTTT.

The chain is built from TRBV11-3 and TRBJ2-7, with no clear D. Germline assignment: CDR1 SGHNT and CDR2 YENEEA. CDR3 length: 13 amino acids. Trimming cost V 1 base and J 5 bases, with 9 bases left between them. The CDR3 region has the DNA TGTGCCAGCAGCTTAGGATCTGGAGACGAGCAGTACTTC. Residues: CASSLGSGDEQYF.

The J gene is TRBJ2-7, the V gene TRBV10-3; 9 bases fit TRBD2. CDR1 ENHRY and CDR2 SYGVKD come from the germline V gene. CDR3 length: 15 residues. J was trimmed by 0 bases and V by 2 bases; bases with no gene match: 2. The CDR3 here is CAISEGSGSSYEQYF. As DNA, the CDR3 is TGTGCCATCAGTGAGGGTAGCGGGAGCTCCTACGAGCAGTACTTC.

The chain recombines TRBV7-3 with TRBJ2-1, with 7 bases that match TRBD2. CDR1 SGHTA and CDR2 FQGTGA come from the germline V gene. CDR3 size: 15 residues. After removal of 4 bases from V and 4 bases from J, the junction contained 7 bases not matched to a gene. The CDR3: CASSSQVGGYNEQFF. The DNA of the CDR3 is TGTGCCAGCAGCTCCCAGGTGGGAGGGTACAATGAGCAGTTCTTC.

V usage is TRBV14 and J usage is TRBJ2-7; the match to TRBD2 covers 8 bases. V shed 4 bases, J shed 2 bases, and the junction held 4 bases outside the gene matches. CDR1 is SGHDN, CDR2 FVKESK, per germline. The CDR3 has 14 amino acids. CDR3: CASSRYGGAYEQYF. In DNA, the CDR3 is TGTGCCAGCAGCCGCTACGGGGGGGCCTACGAGCAGTACTTC. Full variable domain (outside the CDR3, taken from reference TRBV14 and TRBJ2-7): EAGVTQFPSHSVIEKGQTVTLRCDPISGHDNLYWYRRVMGKEIKFLLHFVKESKQDESGMPNNRFLAERTGGTYSTLKVQPAELEDSGVYFCASSRYGGAYEQYFGPGTRLTVT.

The chain combines TRBV18 with TRBJ2-1, with TRBD2 identical over 7 bases. V was pared by 6 bases and J by 5 bases, with 4 bases of the junction left unmatched. Germline V gene lookup returns CDR1 KGHSH and CDR2 LQKENI. This CDR3 spans 13 amino acids. CDR3 loop: CASSWTRNNEQFF. The CDR3 DNA is TGTGCCAGCTCGTGGACTAGAAACAATGAGCAGTTCTTC. The entire variable domain, with the rest obtained from reference TRBV18 and TRBJ2-1, is as follows: NAGVMQNPRHLVRRRGQEARLRCSPMKGHSHVYWYRQLPEEGLKFMVYLQKENIIDESGMPKERFSAEFPKEGPSILRIQQVVRGDSAAYFCASSWTRNNEQFFGPGTRLTVL.